This T cell receptor (beta chain) was identified during a study of blood T cell repertoires in COVID-19. Using immunoSEQ multiplex PCR, the repertoire was profiled, and TCRdb retains in-frame clones only, with some absent. This repertoire shows approximately 340,000 clones, approximately 90% found once; its top ten account for approximately 9.4%. Germline V lookup: CDR1 ENHRY, CDR2 SYGVKD. CDR3 size: 17 residues. V was clipped by 4 bases and J by 1 base; unmatched bases: 8. The sequence derives from a man in his thirties or forties with COVID-19, enrolled during active disease. The V and J genes are TRBV10-3 and TRBJ1-1; 11 bases agree with TRBD1. Material: peripheral blood. The CDR3 DNA is TGTGCCATCAGTGGAGTCGGGACAGGGGGGGGGAACACTGAAGCTTTCTTT. It yields the protein CAISGVGTGGGNTEAFF.